This T cell receptor beta chain was retrieved from a study of cytomegalovirus exposure and HLA in healthy donors. Study-level information: There were approximately 85 million unique TCRs (from HLA-typed donors) in an early data release. Caucasian-associated ancestry cluster membership applied to about 77% of 398 genotyped donors. Overall study results and limits: Earlier analysis found most TCR beta V segments productive about 87% or about 30% of the time. The availability of immune exposure information extended only to CMV serostatus.

Remarks on this clone: What it binds is not known.

Primers: 60 Vbeta forward and 13 Jbeta reverse. The protocol was immunoSEQ multiplex PCR, while the TCRdb copy is restricted to in-frame clones and leaves out a portion. Among approximately 150,000 clones listed, 68% were seen once. In germline, CDR1 is GTSNPN, CDR2 SVGIG (reference sequence). The CDR3 extends over 14 amino acids. J lost 7 bases, V lost 1 base, and 6 bases had no gene match. Source material: PBMCs. This TCR was sampled from a man in his sixties in good health and CMV-seronegative. This chain links TRBV30 with TRBJ2-2, with 7 bases lining up with TRBD2. CDR3 amino acids: CAWSAGLRGGELFF. The CDR3 DNA follows: TGTGCCTGGAGTGCGGGACTAAGGGGCGGGGAGCTGTTTTTT.